Below are 19 T cell receptor beta chains sequenced from a single sample in a study of T cells in Graves' hyperthyroidism and ophthalmopathy. Amplified regions were TCR beta CDR3 sequences from RNA transcripts. HTBI primers were used for first-round RT-PCR of the TCR CDR3. One entry per CDR3 protein, called by TCRdb with MiXCR from the multiplex PCR reads. The sample carries around 250,000 distinct CDR3 sequences, approximately 15% recorded once. The specimen was blood. These TCRs come from a woman aged 40-49 years with Graves' hyperthyroidism that later progressed to Graves' ophthalmopathy.

This clonotype was observed many times. V gene TRBV7-3 combines with J gene TRBJ2-1; 11 nucleotides match TRBD2. The CDR3 consists of 15 residues. The germline V gene has CDR1 SGHTA and CDR2 FQGTGA. The V and J ends lost 1 base and 7 bases, in that order; junction bases with no gene match: 3. The chain's CDR3 is CASSLIAGGSNEQFF. As DNA, the CDR3 is TGTGCCAGCAGCTTAATAGCGGGAGGGAGTAATGAGCAGTTCTTC.

This clonotype was observed at least ten times. This chain uses TRBV2 with TRBJ2-1; the match to TRBD2 covers 8 bases. Germline loops: CDR1 SNHLY, CDR2 FYNNEI. J lost 2 bases, V lost 6 bases, and 9 bases had no gene match. The length of the CDR3 is 16 residues. CDR3 nucleotide sequence: TGTGCCAGCAGAAAGAGGATTAGCGGGACCTACAATGAGCAGTTCTTC. Its translation: CASRKRISGTYNEQFF.

This clonotype showed up many times. The V call is TRBV6-5, the J call TRBJ1-6; D is possibly TRBD1 (6 bases). CDR3 length equals 16 residues. In germline, CDR1 is MNHEY, CDR2 SVGAGI. Deletions cut 0 bases from V and 8 bases from J, with 14 bases between. CDR3 DNA sequence: TGTGCCAGCAGTTACTCTGAAACAGGGTTTTATTCACCCCTCCACTTT. It codes for CASSYSETGFYSPLHF.

This clonotype was picked up a small number of times. This may be a read error: a much more frequent sequence differs by one nucleotide. J is TRBJ2-1 and V is TRBV18; D remains ambiguous. Germline assignment: CDR1 KGHSH and CDR2 LQKENI. CDR3 length equals 14 residues. The CDR3 sequence is CVSSPVGNHNEQFF. The CDR3 coding sequence is TGTGTCAGCTCACCAGTGGGGAACCACAATGAGCAGTTCTTC.

This clonotype showed up many times. The chain is built from TRBV3-1 and TRBJ2-1; 11 bases line up with TRBD2. Germline V gene sequence: CDR1 LGHDT, CDR2 YNNKEL (reference sequence). The CDR3 runs 17 residues. V lost 1 base to trimming and J lost 3 bases; unmatched junction nucleotides: 5. CDR3 sequence: CASSQVRLAGFYNEQFF. The CDR3 DNA is TGTGCCAGCAGCCAAGTCCGACTAGCGGGGTTCTACAATGAGCAGTTCTTC.

Only a few counts were recorded for this clonotype. The chain has TRBV4-2 and TRBJ2-7; either TRBD1 or TRBD2 may supply D (5 bases each). The CDR3 covers 21 residues. The V end was cut by 1 base, the J end by 5 bases, with 33 bases between. CDR1 is LGHNA, CDR2 YNFKEQ, per germline. The CDR3 sequence: CASSQGSRIGVARGHWDEQYF. CDR3 DNA sequence: TGTGCCAGCAGCCAAGGATCCAGAATAGGGGTGGCTCGAGGGCATTGGGACGAGCAGTACTTC.

This clonotype was counted ten times or more. The CDR3 loop reads CATSDPSASSYNEQFF. The DNA of the CDR3 is TGTGCCACCAGTGATCCAAGCGCTAGCTCCTACAATGAGCAGTTCTTC. The chain is built from TRBV24-1 and TRBJ2-1; D gene ambiguous. This CDR3 region has 16 residues. Trimming stripped 3 bases from V and 0 bases from J, with 11 bases between. Germline loops: CDR1 KGHDR, CDR2 SFDVKD.

This clonotype has just a few counts. The chain employs TRBV28 and TRBJ2-3; the match to TRBD2 covers 7 bases. The CDR3 is 15 residues long. CDR1 MDHEN and CDR2 SYDVKM come from the germline V gene. V trimming: 6 bases; J trimming: 4 bases; junction bases outside the gene matches: 10. CDR3 DNA: TGTGCCAGCAGATTGGGGGGGGTTCATGCAGATACGCAGTATTTT. This translates into CASRLGGVHADTQYF. The full variable domain, its missing parts supplied by reference TRBV28 and TRBJ2-3, is DVKVTQSSRYLVKRTGEKVFLECVQDMDHENMFWYRQDPGLGLRLIYFSYDVKMKEKGDIPEGYSVSREKKERFSLILESASTNQTSMYLCASRLGGVHADTQYFGPGTRLTVL.

In the case of this clonotype: In this CDR3 the conserved last residue, phenylalanine or tryptophan, is missing, so a read error is likely. J is TRBJ2-1 and V is TRBV3-1, with D unclear. This CDR3 is built from 16 residues. With 3 bases removed from V and 0 bases from J, the gap between germline ends came to 12 bases. Germline CDR1 is LGHDT and CDR2 is YNNKEL (reference sequence). The chain's CDR3 is CASSHLGLSSYNEQFL. DNA for the CDR3: TGTGCCAGCAGCCATCTAGGCCTCAGCTCCTACAATGAGCAGTTCCTC.

Many counts were recorded for this clonotype. The rearrangement joins TRBV19 to TRBJ1-6; D uncertain. V dropped 3 bases and J dropped 9 bases, with 12 bases sitting between them. Germline CDR1 reads LNHDA; CDR2 reads SQIVND (reference sequence). The CDR3 is 14 amino acids. The CDR3 DNA is TGTGCCAGTAGTATCAAAGGGTTTGCTTCACCCCTCCACTTT. This codes for CASSIKGFASPLHF. The variable domain in full, completed from reference TRBV19 and TRBJ1-6, reads DGGITQSPKYLFRKEGQNVTLSCEQNLNHDAMYWYRQDPGQGLRLIYYSQIVNDFQKGDIAEGYSVSREKKESFPLTVTSAQKNPTAFYLCASSIKGFASPLHFGNGTRLTVT.

Many counts were recorded for this clonotype. The chain has TRBV5-1 and TRBJ2-1; no firm D call. The CDR3 runs 14 residues. Trimming stripped 2 bases from V and 1 base from J, with 7 bases between. The germline V gene has CDR1 SGHRS and CDR2 YFSETQ. CDR3 in DNA: TGCGCCAGCAGCTTAAGTCGATCCTACAATGAGCAGTTCTTC. Amino acid sequence: CASSLSRSYNEQFF. The entire variable domain, with the rest obtained from reference TRBV5-1 and TRBJ2-1, is as follows: KAGVTQTPRYLIKTRGQQVTLSCSPISGHRSVSWYQQTPGQGLQFLFEYFSETQRNKGNFPGRFSGRQFSNSRSEMNVSTLELGDSALYLCASSLSRSYNEQFFGPGTRLTVL.

This chain connects TRBV12-3 or TRBV12-4 to TRBJ2-7, with 8 bases identical to TRBD2. The CDR3 has 14 amino acids. V lost 3 bases and J lost 5; bases outside the gene matches: 6. The CDR3 DNA follows: TGTGCCAGCAGTTTCTCGGGAGGGGGGGACGAGCAGTACTTC. As protein: CASSFSGGGDEQYF.

This clonotype has just a few counts. This sequence joins TRBV11-2 and TRBJ2-3, with 16 bases lining up with TRBD2. In germline, CDR1 is SGHAT, CDR2 FQNNGV. CDR3 size: 19 residues. V was pared by 1 base and J by 7 bases, with 11 bases of the junction left unmatched. CDR3 amino acids: CASSLVRTGLAGGPNTQYF. As DNA, the CDR3 is TGTGCCAGCAGCTTAGTTCGGACGGGACTAGCGGGAGGGCCAAATACGCAGTATTTT.

This clonotype appeared many times. This chain joins TRBV18 and TRBJ2-7; D not resolved. The CDR3 runs to 14 residues. V lost 3 bases and J lost 3, with 12 bases in between. CDR1 KGHSH and CDR2 LQKENI come from the germline V gene. CDR3 coding DNA: TGTGCCAGCTCACCGGCCTTATTAGGCTACGAGCAGTACTTC. The encoded protein is CASSPALLGYEQYF.

Only one count was recorded for this clonotype. The CDR3: CASSHLGLAGAETQYF. The CDR3, as DNA: TGTGCCAGCAGCCACTTGGGACTAGCGGGAGCAGAGACCCAGTACTTC. The J gene is TRBJ2-5, the V gene TRBV2, with 14 bases identical to TRBD2. V shed 6 bases, J shed 4 bases, and the junction held 7 bases outside the gene matches. The CDR3 runs to 16 residues. Germline CDR1 and CDR2: SNHLY and FYNNEI. Combining the CDR3 with reference TRBV2 and TRBJ2-5 gives the whole variable domain EPEVTQTPSHQVTQMGQEVILRCVPISNHLYFYWYRQILGQKVEFLVSFYNNEISEKSEIFDDQFSVERPDGSNFTLKIRSTKLEDSAMYFCASSHLGLAGAETQYFGPGTRLLVL.

This chain connects TRBV12-5 to TRBJ2-1, with 9 positions matching TRBD2. Trimming cost V 2 bases and J 4 bases; bases outside gene matches: 27. The CDR3 is made up of 23 amino acids. Germline V lookup: CDR1 LGHNT, CDR2 FRNRAP. The CDR3 reads CASGLFIPGPTSGRPASYNEQFF. As DNA, the CDR3 is TGTGCTAGTGGTTTGTTCATACCGGGGCCGACTAGCGGCCGCCCGGCATCGTACAATGAGCAGTTCTTC.

This clonotype showed up many times. The J gene is TRBJ2-7, the V gene TRBV6-1; 12 bases agree with TRBD2. Germline V gene data show CDR1 as MNHNS and CDR2 as SASEGT. V lost 6 bases to trimming and J lost 4 bases; unmatched junction nucleotides: 4. The CDR3 is made up of 14 amino acids. The CDR3 reads CASSIGLAGYEQYF. The CDR3, as DNA: TGTGCCAGCAGCATCGGACTAGCGGGGTACGAGCAGTACTTC.

As for this clonotype: At one boundary the junction diverges from the germline segment, which might be a read error. This chain uses TRBV7-9 with TRBJ2-1; no clear D gene. Germline loops: CDR1 SEHNR, CDR2 FQNEAQ (reference sequence). The CDR3 runs 14 residues. CDR3 nucleotide sequence: TGTGCCAGCACCGGAGATTACCCCTACAATGAGCAGTGCTTC. This translates into CASTGDYPYNEQCF.

This clonotype was counted at least ten times. The chain recombines TRBV28 with TRBJ2-3; 8 bases agree with TRBD1. This CDR3 region has 16 residues. The junction had 16 bases not matched to a gene; V was cut back by 11 bases and J by 3 bases. Germline V gives CDR1 MDHEN, CDR2 SYDVKM. The CDR3 nucleotides read TGTGCCTGCCACGATGGACAGGGTAGCATGACAGATACGCAGTATTTT. As protein: CACHDGQGSMTDTQYF.